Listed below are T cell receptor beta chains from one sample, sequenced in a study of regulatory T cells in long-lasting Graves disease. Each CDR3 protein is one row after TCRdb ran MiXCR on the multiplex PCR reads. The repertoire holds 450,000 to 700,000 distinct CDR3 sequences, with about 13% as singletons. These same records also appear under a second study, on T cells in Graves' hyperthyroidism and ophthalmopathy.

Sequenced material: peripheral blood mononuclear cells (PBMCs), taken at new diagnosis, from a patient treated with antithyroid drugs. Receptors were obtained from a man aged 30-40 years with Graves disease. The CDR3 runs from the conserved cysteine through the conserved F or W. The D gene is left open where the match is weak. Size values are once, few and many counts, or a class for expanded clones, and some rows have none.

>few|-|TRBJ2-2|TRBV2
TGTGCCAGCAGGGACACGAAGAACACCGGGGAGCTGTTTTTT
CASRDTKNTGELFF
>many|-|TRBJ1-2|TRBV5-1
TGCGCCAGCAGCTTGGACCTCCATGGCTACACCTTC
CASSLDLHGYTF
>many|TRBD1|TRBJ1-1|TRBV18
TGTGCCAGCTCCAGACAGGGTGATGGGAACACTGAAGCTTTCTTT
CASSRQGDGNTEAFF
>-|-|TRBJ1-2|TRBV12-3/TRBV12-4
-
CASSSGQTYEQYFGPGGHGYTF
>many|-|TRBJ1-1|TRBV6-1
TGTGCCAGCACCGAGGGGGGGGCCCGGACTGAAGCTTTCTTT
CASTEGGARTEAFF
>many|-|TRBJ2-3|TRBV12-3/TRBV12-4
TGTGCCAGCGAAAGTCCGGGCGGCGGCCACCGACCACCCACAGATACGCAGTATTTT
CASESPGGGHRPPTDTQYF
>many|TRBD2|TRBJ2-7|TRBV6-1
TGTGCCAGCAGTGGCGTGCCTAGCGGGAGTGTCCCCTACGAGCAGTACTTC
CASSGVPSGSVPYEQYF
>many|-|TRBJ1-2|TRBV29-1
TGCAGCGTTCCTCCAGGGGCTTCGAACTATGGCTACACCTTC
CSVPPGASNYGYTF
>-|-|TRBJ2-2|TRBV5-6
TGTGCCAGCAGCTTGGTTTGGGAGCAGGGAGGCGTCGGGGAGCTGTTTTTT
CASSLVWEQGGVGELFF
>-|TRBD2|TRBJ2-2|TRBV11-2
TGTGCCAGCAGCTTAGTTCGCGGTGGGACTAGCGGGAAGAACACCGGGGAGCTGTTTTTT
CASSLVRGGTSGKNTGELFF
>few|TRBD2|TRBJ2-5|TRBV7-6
TGTGCCAGCAGCTTACTGGGACTAGCGGAAGAGACCCAGTACTTC
CASSLLGLAEETQYF
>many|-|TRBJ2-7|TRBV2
TGTGCCAGCAGTGAATATCAGGGGAGCTACGAGCAGTACTTC
CASSEYQGSYEQYF
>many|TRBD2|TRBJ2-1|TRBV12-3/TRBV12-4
TGTGCCAGCAGTTTGGTAGCGGGAAGCCACAATGAGCAGTTCTTC
CASSLVAGSHNEQFF
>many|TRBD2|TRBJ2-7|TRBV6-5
TGTGCCAGCAGTTACGGACTAGCGGGGAGCTACGAGCAGTACTTC
CASSYGLAGSYEQYF
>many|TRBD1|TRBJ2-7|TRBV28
TGTGCCAGCAGCCGGACAGGTGGTTCCTACGAGCAGTACTTC
CASSRTGGSYEQYF
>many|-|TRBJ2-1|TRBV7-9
TGTGCCAGCAGCTTACCAGGGATCTCCTACAATGAGCAGTTCTTC
CASSLPGISYNEQFF
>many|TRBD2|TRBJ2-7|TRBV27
TGTGCCAGCAGGTCCGGGACTAGCGGGACCTACGAGCAGTACTTC
CASRSGTSGTYEQYF
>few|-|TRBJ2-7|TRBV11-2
TGTGCCAGCAGCAAGCCGGGGACCGCCTACGAGCAGTACTTC
CASSKPGTAYEQYF